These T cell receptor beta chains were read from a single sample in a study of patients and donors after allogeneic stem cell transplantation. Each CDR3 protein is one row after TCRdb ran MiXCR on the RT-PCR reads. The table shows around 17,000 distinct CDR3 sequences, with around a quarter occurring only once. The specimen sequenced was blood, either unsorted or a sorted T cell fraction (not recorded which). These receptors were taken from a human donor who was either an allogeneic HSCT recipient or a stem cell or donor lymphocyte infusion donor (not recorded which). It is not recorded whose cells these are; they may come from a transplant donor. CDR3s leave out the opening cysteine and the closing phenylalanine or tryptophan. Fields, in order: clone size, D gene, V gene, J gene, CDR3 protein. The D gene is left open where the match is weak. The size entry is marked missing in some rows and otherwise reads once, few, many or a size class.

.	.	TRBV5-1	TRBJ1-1	ASSLRALNTEAF
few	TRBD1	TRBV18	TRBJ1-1	ASSPYRGRETEAF
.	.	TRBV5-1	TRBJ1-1	ASSLVVDLNTEAF
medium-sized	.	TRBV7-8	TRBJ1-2	ASSPDRTYGYT
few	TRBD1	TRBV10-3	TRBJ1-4	AISEAGQGEEKLF
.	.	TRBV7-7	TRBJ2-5	ASSSSYAARETQY
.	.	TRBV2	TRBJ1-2	ASSDRLNYGYT
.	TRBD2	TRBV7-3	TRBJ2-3	ASSASGGGVTPTDTQY
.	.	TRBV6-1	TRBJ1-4	ASSEARDKKLF
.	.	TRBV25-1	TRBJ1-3	ASSEYRGSGNTIY
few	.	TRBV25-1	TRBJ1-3	ASSELGYSGNTIY
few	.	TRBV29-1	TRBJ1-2	SVPGLGSGYT
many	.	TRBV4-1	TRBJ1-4	ASSQDFRRLPVSRSEKLF
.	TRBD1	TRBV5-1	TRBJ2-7	ASSLGQGDTYEQY
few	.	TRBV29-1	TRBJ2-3	SVGGADTQY
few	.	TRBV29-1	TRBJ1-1	SVKGTANTEAF
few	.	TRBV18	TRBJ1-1	ASSPLGWNTEAF
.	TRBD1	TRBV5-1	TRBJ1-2	ASSPDRGWYGYT
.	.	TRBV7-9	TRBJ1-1	ASSLNRATEAF
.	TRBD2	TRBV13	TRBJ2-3	ASSLSGGALDTQY
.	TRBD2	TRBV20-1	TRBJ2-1	SATGTSGGRWNEQF
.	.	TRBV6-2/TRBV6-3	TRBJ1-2	ASKGGDYGYT
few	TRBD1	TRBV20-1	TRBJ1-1	SARDYQGVTEAF
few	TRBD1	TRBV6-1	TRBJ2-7	ASSSMTGDYEQY
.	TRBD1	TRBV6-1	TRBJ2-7	ASSEPDRGLSYEQY
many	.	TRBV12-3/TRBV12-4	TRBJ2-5	ASSSGTLVQETQY
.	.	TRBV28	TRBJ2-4	ASSTRGDIQY
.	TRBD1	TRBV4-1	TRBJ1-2	ASSPGQANYGYT
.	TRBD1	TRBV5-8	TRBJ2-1	ASRGQGLGDEQF
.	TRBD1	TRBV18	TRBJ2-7	ASSPWTGKYEQY
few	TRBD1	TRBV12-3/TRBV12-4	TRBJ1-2	ASSLRGQGYGYT
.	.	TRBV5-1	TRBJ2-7	ASSLVSPTYEQY
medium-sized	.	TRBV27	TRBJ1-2	ATLPGGGRPLYGYT
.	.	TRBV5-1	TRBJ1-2	ASSPRTANYGYT
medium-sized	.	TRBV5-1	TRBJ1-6	ASSLAATRGSPLH
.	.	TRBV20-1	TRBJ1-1	SAGRRHSNTEAF
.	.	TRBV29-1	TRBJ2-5	SVEGSLYQETQY
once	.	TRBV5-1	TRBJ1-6	ASSLQGQDSPLH
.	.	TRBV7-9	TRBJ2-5	ASSSTGGTQY
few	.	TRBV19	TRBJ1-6	ASSIQGWPYNSPLH
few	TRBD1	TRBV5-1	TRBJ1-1	ASSPLRQGAGHTEAF
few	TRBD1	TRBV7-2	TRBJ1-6	ASSFGTGGRSPLH
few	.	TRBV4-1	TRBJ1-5	ASSQARGSNQPQH
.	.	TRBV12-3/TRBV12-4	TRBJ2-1	ASSLSWTVEQF
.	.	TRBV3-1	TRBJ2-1	ASSGTEYNEQF
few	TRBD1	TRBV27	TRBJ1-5	ASSGQGIQPQH
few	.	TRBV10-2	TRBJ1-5	ASSESGNNQPQH
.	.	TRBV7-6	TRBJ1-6	ASSFASNSYNSPLH
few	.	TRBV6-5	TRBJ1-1	ASSYSSGTGTEAF
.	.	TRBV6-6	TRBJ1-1	ASSRAQNTEAF
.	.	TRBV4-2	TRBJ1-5	ASSQVKGSNQPQH